A selection of T cell receptor beta chains follows, all from one sample in a study of control samples from healthy donors and cancer patients. Method: immunoSEQ multiplex PCR; TCRdb's copy keeps in-frame clones and lacks some. The repertoire holds around 150,000 clones, with approximately 88% as singletons. The sample taken for sequencing was blood. The receptors were sampled from a man younger than 40 in good health. Each CDR3 is given with its conserved first and last residue. The D gene is left open where the match is weak. Clone size is stated in some rows and not others, as once, few, many or a class when expanded.

d_gene	abundance	j_gene	v_gene	CDR3aa	CDR3nt
.	.	TRBJ2-3	TRBV5-1	CASSAGFTDTQYF	TGCGCCAGCAGCGCAGGTTTCACAGATACGCAGTATTTT
.	.	TRBJ1-3	TRBV9	CASSSDRSGNTIYF	TGTGCCAGCAGCTCTGACAGGTCTGGAAACACCATATATTTT
.	.	TRBJ2-2	TRBV5-4	CASSFWPNTGELFF	TGTGCCAGCAGCTTTTGGCCTAACACCGGGGAGCTGTTTTTT
.	.	TRBJ2-7	TRBV7-6	CASSLAESEGGGYEQYF	TGTGCCAGCAGCCTAGCCGAGAGTGAGGGGGGCGGGTACGAGCAGTACTTC
TRBD1	.	TRBJ1-1	TRBV3-1/TRBV3-2	CASSREKTGAGFEAFF	TGTGCCAGCAGCCGAGAGAAGACAGGGGCGGGATTCGAAGCTTTCTTT
TRBD2	.	TRBJ2-1	TRBV19	CASSILAGGNEQFF	TGTGCCAGTAGTATTTTGGCGGGAGGCAATGAGCAGTTCTTC
.	.	TRBJ1-5	TRBV4-3	CASSQDEGVNQPQHF	TGCGCCAGCAGCCAAGATGAAGGGGTAAATCAGCCCCAGCATTTT
.	.	TRBJ1-6	TRBV4-3	CASSLKRGDGSPLHF	TGCGCCAGCAGCCTCAAACGGGGTGACGGTTCACCCCTCCACTTT
.	.	TRBJ1-2	TRBV25-1	CASSETALYGYTF	TGTGCCAGCAGTGAGACAGCCCTCTATGGCTACACCTTC
.	.	TRBJ1-2	TRBV15	CATSRSTGLGYTF	TGTGCCACCAGCAGATCTACAGGTCTTGGCTACACCTTC
TRBD2	.	TRBJ2-1	TRBV20-1	CSASSFGRGNNEQFF	TGCAGTGCTAGTTCTTTCGGGAGGGGAAACAATGAGCAGTTCTTC
TRBD1	.	TRBJ1-1	TRBV27	CASSTGTANTEAFF	TGTGCCAGCAGTACCGGGACAGCGAACACTGAAGCTTTCTTT
.	.	TRBJ2-7	TRBV5-4	CASSPEEGSYEQYF	TGTGCCAGCAGTCCCGAGGAGGGCTCCTACGAGCAGTACTTC
TRBD2	.	TRBJ2-5	TRBV7-9	CASSLGAWGLAGVQTQYF	TGTGCCAGCAGCTTAGGGGCTTGGGGTCTAGCGGGAGTTCAGACCCAGTACTTC
.	.	TRBJ1-2	TRBV30	CAWSGEGVYGYTF	TGTGCCTGGAGTGGTGAGGGGGTCTATGGCTACACCTTC
.	.	TRBJ2-2	TRBV4-2	CASSHDLTGELFF	TGTGCCAGCAGCCATGACCTCACCGGGGAGCTGTTTTTT
.	.	TRBJ2-7	TRBV30	CAWSVFSYEQYF	TGTGCCTGGAGTGTGTTCTCCTACGAGCAGTACTTC
.	few	TRBJ1-6	TRBV9	CASSASATARNSPLHF	TGTGCCAGCAGCGCCTCGGCCACAGCTAGAAATTCACCCCTCCACTTT
TRBD1	.	TRBJ1-4	TRBV29-1	CSVGTGITNEKLFF	TGCAGCGTCGGGACAGGGATCACTAATGAAAAACTGTTTTTT
.	once	TRBJ2-7	TRBV7-3	CASSLYGGGNYEQYF	TGTGCCAGCAGCTTATATGGGGGAGGAAACTACGAGCAGTACTTC
.	.	TRBJ2-1	TRBV11-2	CASSPRDNEQFF	TGTGCCAGCAGCCCGAGGGACAATGAGCAGTTCTTC
TRBD2	.	TRBJ2-5	TRBV20-1	CSASKREAPQETQYF	TGCAGTGCTAGTAAGCGGGAGGCCCCCCAAGAGACCCAGTACTTC
.	.	TRBJ2-2	TRBV12-1	CASSFATENTGELFF	TGTGCCAGCAGCTTTGCCACAGAAAACACCGGGGAGCTGTTTTTT
TRBD1	.	TRBJ2-5	TRBV11-3	CASSKTGWPYF	TGTGCCAGCAGCAAGACAGGGTGGCCGTACTTC
.	.	TRBJ2-7	TRBV4-2	CASSQDLGDRDYEQYF	TGTGCCAGCAGCCAAGATTTAGGGGATAGAGACTACGAGCAGTACTTC
TRBD2	.	TRBJ2-1	TRBV7-6	CASSLRREDPNEQFF	TGTGCCAGCAGCTTACGGCGGGAGGACCCCAATGAGCAGTTCTTC
.	.	TRBJ1-6	TRBV7-9	CASSLSSDYNSPLHF	TGTGCCAGCAGCTTATCGTCGGATTATAATTCACCCCTCCACTTT
TRBD1	.	TRBJ1-2	TRBV5-1	CASRYLGQGETGGYTF	TGCGCCAGCCGATACCTCGGACAGGGAGAAACAGGTGGCTACACCTTC
.	.	TRBJ2-3	TRBV28	CASSTGTRGDTQYF	TGTGCCAGCAGCACGGGGACACGTGGAGATACGCAGTATTTT
.	.	TRBJ2-4	TRBV5-6	CASSFSASKNIQYF	TGTGCCAGCAGCTTCTCGGCCTCCAAAAACATTCAGTACTTC